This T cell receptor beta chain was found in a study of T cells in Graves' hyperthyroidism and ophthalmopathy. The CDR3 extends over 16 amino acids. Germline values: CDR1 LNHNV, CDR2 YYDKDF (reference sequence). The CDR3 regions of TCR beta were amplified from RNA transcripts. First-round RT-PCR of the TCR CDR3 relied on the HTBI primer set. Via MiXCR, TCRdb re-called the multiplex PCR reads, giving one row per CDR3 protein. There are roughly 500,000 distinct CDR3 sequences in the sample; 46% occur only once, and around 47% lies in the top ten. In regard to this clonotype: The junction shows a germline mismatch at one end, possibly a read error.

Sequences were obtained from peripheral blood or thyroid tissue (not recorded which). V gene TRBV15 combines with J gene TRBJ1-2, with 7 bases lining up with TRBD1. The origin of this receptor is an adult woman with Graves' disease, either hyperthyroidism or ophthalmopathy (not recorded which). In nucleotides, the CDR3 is TGCGCCACCAGCAGAGATCGGGGCCAGGGGGGCTATGGCTACACCTTC. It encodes CATSRDRGQGGYGYTF.